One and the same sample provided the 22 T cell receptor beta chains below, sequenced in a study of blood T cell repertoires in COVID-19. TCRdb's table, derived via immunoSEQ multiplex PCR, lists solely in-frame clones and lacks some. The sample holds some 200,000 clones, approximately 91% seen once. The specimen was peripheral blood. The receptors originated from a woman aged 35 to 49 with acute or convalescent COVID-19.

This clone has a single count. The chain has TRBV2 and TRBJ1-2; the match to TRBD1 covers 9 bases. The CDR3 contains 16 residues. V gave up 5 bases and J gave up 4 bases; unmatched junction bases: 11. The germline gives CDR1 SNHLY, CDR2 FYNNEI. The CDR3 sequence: CASSSGQGIVVYGYTF. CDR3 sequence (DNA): TGTGCCAGCAGTTCTGGACAGGGGATAGTAGTCTATGGCTACACCTTC.

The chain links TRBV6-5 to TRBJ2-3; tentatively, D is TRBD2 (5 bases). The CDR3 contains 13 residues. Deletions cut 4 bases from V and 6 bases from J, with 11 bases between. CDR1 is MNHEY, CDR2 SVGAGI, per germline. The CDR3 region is CASSSGPGDTQYF. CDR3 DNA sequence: TGTGCCAGCAGTTCTGGGCCGGGGGATACGCAGTATTTT.

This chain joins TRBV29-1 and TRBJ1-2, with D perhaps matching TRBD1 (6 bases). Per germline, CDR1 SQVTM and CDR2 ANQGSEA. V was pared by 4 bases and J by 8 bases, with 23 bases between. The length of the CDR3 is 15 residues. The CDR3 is CSVARWGGAGQGYTF. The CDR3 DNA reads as TGCAGCGTTGCACGCTGGGGGGGGGCAGGTCAAGGCTACACCTTC.

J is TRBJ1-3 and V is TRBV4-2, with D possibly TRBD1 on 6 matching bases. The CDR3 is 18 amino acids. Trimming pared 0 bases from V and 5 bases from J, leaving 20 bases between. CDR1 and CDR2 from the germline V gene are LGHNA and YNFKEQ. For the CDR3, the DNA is TGTGCCAGCAGCCAAGATCCTGGAAGGCTCGGGGGGCGAAACACCATATATTTT. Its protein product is CASSQDPGRLGGRNTIYF.

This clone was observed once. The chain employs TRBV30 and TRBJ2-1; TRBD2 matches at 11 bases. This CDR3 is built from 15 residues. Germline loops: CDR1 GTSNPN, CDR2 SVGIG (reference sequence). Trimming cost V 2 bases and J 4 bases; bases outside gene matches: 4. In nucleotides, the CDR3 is TGTGCCTGGAGTCGTGGGACTAGCGGATACAATGAGCAGTTCTTC. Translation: CAWSRGTSGYNEQFF.

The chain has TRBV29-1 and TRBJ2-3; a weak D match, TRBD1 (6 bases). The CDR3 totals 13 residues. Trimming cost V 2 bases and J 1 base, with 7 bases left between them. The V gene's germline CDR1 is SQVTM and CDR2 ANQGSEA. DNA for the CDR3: TGCAGCGTTGAAAGACAGGGCACAGATACGCAGTATTTT. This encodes CSVERQGTDTQYF.

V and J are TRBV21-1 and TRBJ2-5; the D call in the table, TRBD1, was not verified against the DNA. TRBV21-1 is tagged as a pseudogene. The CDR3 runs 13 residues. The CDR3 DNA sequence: TGTGCCAGCAGCAAGGAAGGGGCGAAGACCCAGTACTTC. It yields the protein CASSKEGAKTQYF.

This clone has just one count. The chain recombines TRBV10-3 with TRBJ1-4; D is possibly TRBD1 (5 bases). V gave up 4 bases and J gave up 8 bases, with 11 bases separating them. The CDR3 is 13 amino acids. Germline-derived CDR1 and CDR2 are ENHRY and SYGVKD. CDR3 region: CAISVQAAEKLFF. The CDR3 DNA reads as TGTGCCATCAGTGTACAGGCGGCGGAAAAACTGTTTTTT.

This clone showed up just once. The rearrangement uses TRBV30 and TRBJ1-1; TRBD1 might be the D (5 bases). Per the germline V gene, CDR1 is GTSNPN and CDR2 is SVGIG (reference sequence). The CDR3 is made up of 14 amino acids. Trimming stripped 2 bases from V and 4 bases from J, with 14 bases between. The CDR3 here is CAWSRTRLGTEAFF. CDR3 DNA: TGTGCCTGGAGTAGGACAAGGCTGGGCACTGAAGCTTTCTTT.

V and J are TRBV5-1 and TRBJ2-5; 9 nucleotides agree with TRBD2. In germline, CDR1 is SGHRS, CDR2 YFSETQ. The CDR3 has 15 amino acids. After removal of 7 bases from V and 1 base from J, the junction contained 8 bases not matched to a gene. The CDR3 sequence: CASQRGETRQETQYF. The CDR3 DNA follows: TGCGCCAGCCAGCGGGGGGAGACCCGCCAAGAGACCCAGTACTTC. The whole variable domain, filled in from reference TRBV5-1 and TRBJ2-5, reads KAGVTQTPRYLIKTRGQQVTLSCSPISGHRSVSWYQQTPGQGLQFLFEYFSETQRNKGNFPGRFSGRQFSNSRSEMNVSTLELGDSALYLCASQRGETRQETQYFGPGTRLLVL.

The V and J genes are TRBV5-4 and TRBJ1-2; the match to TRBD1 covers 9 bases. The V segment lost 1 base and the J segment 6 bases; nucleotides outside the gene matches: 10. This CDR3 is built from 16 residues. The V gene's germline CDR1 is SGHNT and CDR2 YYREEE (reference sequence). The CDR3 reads CASSLNKAQGADGYTF. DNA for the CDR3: TGTGCCAGCAGCTTGAACAAAGCACAGGGGGCTGATGGCTACACCTTC.

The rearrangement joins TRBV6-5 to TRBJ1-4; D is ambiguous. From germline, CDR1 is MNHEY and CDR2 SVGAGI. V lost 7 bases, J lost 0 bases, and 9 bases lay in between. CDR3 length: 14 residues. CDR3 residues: CASTYEATNEKLFF. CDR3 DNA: TGTGCCAGCACCTACGAAGCAACTAATGAAAAACTGTTTTTT.

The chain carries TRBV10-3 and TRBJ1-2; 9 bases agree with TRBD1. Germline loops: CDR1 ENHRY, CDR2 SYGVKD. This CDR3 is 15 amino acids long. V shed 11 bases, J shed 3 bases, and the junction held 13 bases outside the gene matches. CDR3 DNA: TGTGCCTCTTCCCTAAGGACAGGGGATTACTATGGCTACACCTTC. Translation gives CASSLRTGDYYGYTF.

The CDR3 here is CASSREGGEKLFF. The CDR3 coding sequence is TGCGCCAGCAGTAGAGAGGGAGGGGAAAAACTGTTTTTT. The chain recombines TRBV5-1 with TRBJ1-4; D not resolved. The V end was cut by 5 bases, the J end by 8 bases, with 13 bases between. Per the germline V gene, CDR1 is SGHRS and CDR2 is YFSETQ. This CDR3 is 13 amino acids long.

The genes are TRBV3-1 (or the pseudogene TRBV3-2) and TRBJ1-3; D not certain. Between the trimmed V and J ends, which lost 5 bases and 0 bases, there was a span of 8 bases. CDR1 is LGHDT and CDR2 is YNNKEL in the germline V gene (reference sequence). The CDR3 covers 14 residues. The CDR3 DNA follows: TGTGCCAGCAGCGCCATCAGCTCTGGAAACACCATATATTTT. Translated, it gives CASSAISSGNTIYF.

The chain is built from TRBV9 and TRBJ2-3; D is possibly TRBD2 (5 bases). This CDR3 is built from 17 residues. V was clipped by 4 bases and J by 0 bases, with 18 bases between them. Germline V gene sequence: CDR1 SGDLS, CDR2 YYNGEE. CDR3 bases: TGTGCCAGCAGCCCGGGGATACTAGGGAGTAGCACAGATACGCAGTATTTT. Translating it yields CASSPGILGSSTDTQYF.

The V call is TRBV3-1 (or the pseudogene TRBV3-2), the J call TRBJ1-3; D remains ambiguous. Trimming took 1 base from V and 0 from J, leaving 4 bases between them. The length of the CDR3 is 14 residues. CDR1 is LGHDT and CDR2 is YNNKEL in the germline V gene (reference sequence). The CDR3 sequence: CASSQGYSGNTIYF. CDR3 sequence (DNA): TGTGCCAGCAGCCAAGGCTACTCTGGAAACACCATATATTTT.

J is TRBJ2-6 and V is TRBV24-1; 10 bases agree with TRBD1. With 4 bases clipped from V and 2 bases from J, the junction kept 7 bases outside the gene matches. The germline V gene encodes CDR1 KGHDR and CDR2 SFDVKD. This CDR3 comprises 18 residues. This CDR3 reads CATSEPDRGGAGANVLTF. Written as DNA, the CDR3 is TGTGCCACCAGTGAACCGGACAGGGGGGGCGCTGGGGCCAACGTCCTGACTTTC.

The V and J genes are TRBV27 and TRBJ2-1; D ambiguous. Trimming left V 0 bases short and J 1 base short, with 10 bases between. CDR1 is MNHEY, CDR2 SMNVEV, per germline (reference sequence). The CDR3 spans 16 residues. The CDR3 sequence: CASSLSWQVSYNEQFF. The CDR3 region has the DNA TGTGCCAGCAGTTTATCGTGGCAGGTTTCCTACAATGAGCAGTTCTTC.

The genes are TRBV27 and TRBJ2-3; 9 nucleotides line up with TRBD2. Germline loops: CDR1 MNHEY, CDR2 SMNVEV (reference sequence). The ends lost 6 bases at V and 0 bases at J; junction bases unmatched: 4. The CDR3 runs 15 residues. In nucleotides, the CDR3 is TGTGCCAGCAGCTCTAGCGGGGTGAGCACAGATACGCAGTATTTT. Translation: CASSSSGVSTDTQYF.

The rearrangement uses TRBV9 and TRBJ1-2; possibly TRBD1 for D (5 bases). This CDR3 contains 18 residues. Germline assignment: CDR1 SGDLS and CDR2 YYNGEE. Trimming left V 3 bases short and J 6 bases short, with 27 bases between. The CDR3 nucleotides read TGTGCCAGCAGCGGCCGGAGGGGCAGAGGGCTTTCTCCTCATGGCTACACCTTC. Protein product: CASSGRRGRGLSPHGYTF. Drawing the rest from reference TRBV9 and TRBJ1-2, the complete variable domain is DSGVTQTPKHLITATGQRVTLRCSPRSGDLSVYWYQQSLDQGLQFLIQYYNGEERAKGNILERFSAQQFPDLHSELNLSSLELGDSALYFCASSGRRGRGLSPHGYTFGSGTRLTVV.

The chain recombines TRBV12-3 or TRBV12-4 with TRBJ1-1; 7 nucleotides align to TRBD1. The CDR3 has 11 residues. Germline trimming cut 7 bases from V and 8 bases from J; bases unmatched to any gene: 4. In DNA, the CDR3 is TGTGCCAGCACCCCGACAGGGGAAGCTTTCTTT. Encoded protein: CASTPTGEAFF.